The clone carrying this T cell receptor (beta chain) was seen many times. The data originate from a study of human T cells and chemical hapten exposure. As to time point: patch test 2, 6 weeks after DPC sensitization. Treatment of the sample: therapeutic diphenylcyclopropenone sensitization with weekly scalp DPC. TCRdb re-derived calls from the RACE reads in MiXCR, one entry per CDR3 protein. The profile shows about 110,000 distinct CDR3 sequences, about a tenth of them singletons. Trimming shortened V by 6 bases and J by 7 bases, and 11 bases separated the two germline ends. The CDR3 totals 12 residues.

This chain joins TRBV12-3 or TRBV12-4 and TRBJ2-3, with D unresolved. The sequences come from whole blood, collected in connection with sensitization to the hapten diphenylcyclopropenone (DPC). The receptor was derived from a woman aged 40 to 50 with alopecia areata. Some clones in this sample may be carry-over from other donors' samples. The CDR3 is CASRTMEYTQYF. The CDR3 nucleotides are TGTGCCAGCAGGACGATGGAATATACGCAGTATTTT.